This T cell receptor (beta chain) was retrieved from a study of blood T cell repertoires in COVID-19. Repertoires were generated with immunoSEQ multiplex PCR, while TCRdb's copy carries only in-frame clones and drops some. This sample has 400,000 to 500,000 clones, with more than 75% found just once. Categorization into cohorts depended on clinical history that participants reported. Per germline, CDR1 MNHEY and CDR2 SMNVEV (reference sequence). V gave up 5 bases and J gave up 5 bases, with 15 bases separating them. The CDR3 is 15 amino acids. The chain uses TRBV27 and TRBJ2-2; a weak D match, TRBD1 (5 bases). This sequence was found in a middle-aged woman who had recovered from COVID-19. Sample: PBMCs or T cells enriched from blood (not recorded which). CDR3 nucleotides: TGTGCCAGCAGTCCCCCCGCAGGGATAACCGGGGAGCTGTTTTTT. Amino acids: CASSPPAGITGELFF.